This TCR beta chain comes out of a study of T cells in Graves' hyperthyroidism and ophthalmopathy. This clonotype has at least ten counts. Its matching antigen is unknown. What was amplified from RNA transcripts were TCR beta CDR3 regions. HTBI primers were the set used in a first-round RT-PCR of the TCR CDR3. TCRdb analysed the multiplex PCR reads with MiXCR anew, one entry per CDR3 protein. The sample holds about 300,000 distinct CDR3 sequences, around a fifth seen once. Findings of the study overall: Most thyroid clonotypes with frequency above 0.001 were detected in blood. Ophthalmopathy could be told apart from stable hyperthyroidism with a 13 V-J model.

With V trimmed by 3 bases and J by 2 bases, 7 bases remained unmatched. There are 15 residues in the CDR3. The germline V gene encodes CDR1 MDHEN and CDR2 SYDVKM. Ophthalmopathy in the patients scored at least 3 on Clinical Activity Score and at least 4 on NOSPECS grade, lasting under 3 months. V is TRBV28 and J is TRBJ2-7, with TRBD1 matching 7 bases. Input material: blood. This clonotype originated in a man between 50 and 59 years old with Graves' ophthalmopathy. The CDR3: CASSLPGQRAYEQYF. The DNA for the CDR3 is TGTGCCAGCAGTTTGCCGGGACAGAGAGCCTACGAGCAGTACTTC.